These T cell receptor beta chains were read from a single sample in a study of cytomegalovirus exposure and HLA in healthy donors. Some clones are missing from TCRdb's copy, which holds only in-frame ones; the method was immunoSEQ multiplex PCR. The sample yields about 140,000 clones, 60% to 80% seen once. Specimen: PBMCs. Receptor source: a male donor in good health and CMV-seronegative. CDR3s leave out the opening cysteine and the closing phenylalanine or tryptophan. Clone size is given for some rows only: seen once, a few or many times, or a class if the clone is expanded.

v_call	j_call	clone_size	cdr3_aa
TRBV28	TRBJ2-1	NA	ASREGLAGGPTYNEQF
TRBV11-2	TRBJ1-1	NA	ASSSPNHQTVLNSEAF
TRBV2	TRBJ2-1	NA	ASSDSRNNEQF
TRBV9	TRBJ2-1	NA	ASGPGLSVNEQF
TRBV6-5	NA	NA	ASSFSGGSYEQY
TRBV9	TRBJ1-3	NA	ASSSYDLKRGNTIY
TRBV7-9	TRBJ2-7	NA	ASSFTRDRGPYEQY
TRBV7-2	TRBJ2-6	NA	ASSLTGFQGAGANVLT
TRBV11-2	TRBJ1-2	NA	ASSLTATYGYT
TRBV28	TRBJ2-7	NA	ASSSPGDGGANEQY
TRBV19	TRBJ1-1	NA	ASSTASTEAF
TRBV7-2	TRBJ1-1	NA	ASSLSGTGQGTEAF
TRBV30	TRBJ1-5	few	AWSVRGNQPQH
TRBV29-1	TRBJ2-2	NA	SVGQGRGELF
TRBV7-2	TRBJ1-5	once	ASSFGPEQPQH
TRBV6-1	TRBJ2-6	NA	ASGQGGSGANVLT
TRBV10-2	TRBJ2-7	NA	ASTGDRPPYEQY
TRBV19	TRBJ2-5	NA	ASSRTGNRGQETQY
TRBV7-2	TRBJ1-1	NA	ASSVGRLGAF
TRBV2	TRBJ1-2	few	ASSENGQGLYGYT
TRBV7-2	TRBJ2-1	NA	ASSTTGRNLF
TRBV28	TRBJ2-3	NA	ASILSGTTDTQY
TRBV19	TRBJ1-2	NA	ASSRDRVGYT
TRBV7-9	TRBJ1-4	NA	ASSLAGTTTNEKLF
TRBV28	TRBJ2-7	NA	ASSLRDSYEQY
TRBV10-3	TRBJ1-1	NA	AIRSDRGKTEAF
TRBV10-3	TRBJ1-2	NA	AISPGDGYT
TRBV6-5	TRBJ1-3	once	ASRPDSSGNTIY
TRBV5-6	TRBJ1-1	NA	ASSSLEDSPFEAF
TRBV6-5	TRBJ1-2	NA	ASSQGGGLDYGYT
TRBV6-4	TRBJ1-1	NA	ASSDFSVNTEAF
TRBV20-1	TRBJ1-2	NA	SARQVDGYT
TRBV27	TRBJ2-1	once	ASSSGGATRYNEQF
TRBV28	TRBJ1-5	NA	ASSRQYNQPQH
TRBV7-6	TRBJ2-7	NA	ASSLEAGDEQY
TRBV7-9	TRBJ1-6	NA	ASSSGGSPLH
TRBV4-1	TRBJ2-7	NA	ASSMGNRDEQY
TRBV5-1	TRBJ2-1	NA	ASWDSTSYNEQF
TRBV28	TRBJ2-3	NA	ASSPDREVAFTDTQY
TRBV7-9	TRBJ2-2	NA	ASTTIKGQGNTGELF
TRBV19	TRBJ1-1	NA	ASRDRWNTEAF
TRBV20-1	TRBJ2-5	NA	SSERGETQY
TRBV7-6	TRBJ1-2	NA	ASSLGQGTYGYT
TRBV9	TRBJ1-2	NA	ASSVGNRESYGYT
TRBV5-1	TRBJ1-2	NA	ASSLAGEGTGYT
TRBV10-3	TRBJ1-2	NA	AISRDSYGYT
TRBV27	TRBJ1-5	NA	ASSLTAYNQPQH
TRBV21-1	TRBJ2-1	few	APGSIQAGELAGQNEQF